The present TCR beta chain was sequenced within a study of tumor-infiltrating lymphocytes in primary liver carcinoma. Overall study context: Samples yielded about 3.65 to 7.13 million productive TCRbeta reads, similar across tissue types. Whole-study findings and limits: Researchers did not compare CD4+ and CD8+ repertoires, as samples were bulk unsorted. Overlap in tumor-adjacent and tumor-blood pairs fell below that of tumor region pairs.

Germline V gene lookup returns CDR1 MNHEY and CDR2 SVGAGI. The CDR3 length is 13 residues. Blood RNA originated from unsorted whole blood, with germline DNA additionally extracted. Constant-region priming of approximately 500 ng total RNA yielded TCR beta cDNA. Slightly modified ARM-PCR with three nested multiplex PCR rounds yielded TCR beta libraries. Rounds one and two of PCR, each of 10 cycles, were primed with TRBV1-TRBV30 forward primers and a C-beta reverse primer. TCRdb analysed the multiplex PCR reads with MiXCR anew, one entry per CDR3 protein. The table shows about 310,000 distinct CDR3 sequences, with about three fifths occurring only once. As regards this clonotype: The antigen is undetermined. A read error may produce the germline difference seen at one junction end.

The sequencing sample was made of peripheral blood. The chain couples TRBV6-5 to TRBJ2-1; D is ambiguous. This clonotype originated in a woman in her twenties or thirties with primary liver carcinoma and hepatitis B virus infection. CDR3 DNA sequence: TGTACCAGCAGCGAGCGTGAGTACGATGAGCAGTTCTTC. Its protein product is CTSSEREYDEQFF.